This T cell receptor beta chain was found in a study of Ad26.COV2.S vaccination and SARS-CoV-2 variants. On the study more broadly: The authors gave Ad26.COV2.S intramuscularly, either once or twice 56 days apart.

Only in-frame clones appear in the TCRdb table, and some are missing; sequencing was by immunoSEQ multiplex PCR. The sample lists 350,000 to 450,000 clones, roughly 85% occurring once. Sample treatment: roughly 19 received Ad26.COV2.S at low or high dose, single or two shots; 5 received placebo; per-sample allocation not given. Sampling was done on day 63 after the first vaccine or placebo injection. The clonotype was recovered from a person aged 18-65 years who received the Ad26.COV2.S COVID-19 vaccine or a placebo. Sample: peripheral blood, taken in a trial of Ad26.COV2.S vaccine versus placebo.

CDR3 sequence (DNA): TGTGCCAGTAGTATCACATCAGGGAGCAATGAGCAGTTCTTC. Translated, it gives CASSITSGSNEQFF. V and J are TRBV19 and TRBJ2-1; D may correspond to TRBD1 or TRBD2 (5 bases each). The V gene lost 3 bases and the J gene lost 6 bases, with 12 bases spanning the gap. CDR1 is LNHDA and CDR2 is SQIVND in the germline V gene (reference sequence). The CDR3 loop spans 14 amino acids.